This TCR beta chain appears in the sequencing data of a study of T cells in Graves' hyperthyroidism and ophthalmopathy. The CDR3 loop spans 13 amino acids. Per the germline V gene, CDR1 is SNHLY and CDR2 is FYNNEI. Trimming stripped 11 bases from V and 5 bases from J, with 19 bases between. Researchers amplified the TCR beta CDR3 regions from RNA transcripts. Carried out on the TCR CDR3, a first-round RT-PCR used the HTBI primer set. TCRdb re-analysed the multiplex PCR reads in MiXCR, keeping a single row per CDR3 protein. Among about 250,000 distinct CDR3 sequences listed, about 16% were seen once. The chain recombines TRBV2 with TRBJ2-7; a possible D gene is TRBD1 (6 bases). This TCR derives from a woman aged 45 to 65 with Graves' hyperthyroidism that later progressed to Graves' ophthalmopathy. The source material was blood. The CDR3 region has the DNA TGTGCCGAAAGGGGGACCGCGTCTAACGAGCAGTACTTC. The encoded protein is CAERGTASNEQYF.